The clone carrying this TCR beta chain came up once. The antigen is undetermined. Germline CDR1 reads SEHNR; CDR2 reads FQNEAQ (reference sequence). V shed 1 base and J 0 bases; nucleotides not matched to a gene: 5. This CDR3 comprises 17 residues. This entry comes from a study of CD8+ T cells in alopecia areata. cDNA serving as the sequencing template came from extracted, reverse transcribed RNA. TCRdb's copy holds only in-frame clones and misses some; the assay was immunoSEQ multiplex PCR. The sample consists of 45,000 to 60,000 clones, around 97% of them appearing once. Study conclusions and caveats: Scalp specimens additionally yield sequences from normal skin's resident alphabeta T cells.

The sequencing used CD8+ T cells sorted from blood, collected at week 0. The sequence came from a human donor with alopecia areata. The chain uses TRBV7-9 and TRBJ1-5, with 8 bases fitting TRBD1. As DNA, the CDR3 is TGTGCCAGCAGCTTAGAAGGGGGACAGGCTAGCAATCAGCCCCAGCATTTT. It is translated as CASSLEGGQASNQPQHF.